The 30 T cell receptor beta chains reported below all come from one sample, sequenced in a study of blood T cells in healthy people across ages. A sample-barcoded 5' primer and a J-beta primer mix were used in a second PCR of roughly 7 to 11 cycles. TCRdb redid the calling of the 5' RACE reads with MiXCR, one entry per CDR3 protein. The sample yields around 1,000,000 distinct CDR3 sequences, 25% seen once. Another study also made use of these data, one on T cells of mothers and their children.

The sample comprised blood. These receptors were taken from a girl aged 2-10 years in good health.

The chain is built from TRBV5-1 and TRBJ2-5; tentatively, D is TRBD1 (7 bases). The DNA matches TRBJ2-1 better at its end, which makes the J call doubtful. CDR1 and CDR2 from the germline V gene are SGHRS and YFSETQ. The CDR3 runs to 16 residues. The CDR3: CASSLSNRGGHNEQFF. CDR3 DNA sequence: TGCGCCAGCAGCCTAAGTAACAGGGGAGGCCACAATGAGCAGTTCTTC.

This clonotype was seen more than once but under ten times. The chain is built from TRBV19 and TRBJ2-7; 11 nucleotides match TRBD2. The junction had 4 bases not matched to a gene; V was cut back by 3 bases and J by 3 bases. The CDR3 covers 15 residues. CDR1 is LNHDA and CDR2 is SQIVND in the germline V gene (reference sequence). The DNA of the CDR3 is TGTGCCAGTAGTATGGGGACTAGCGGCAACTACGAGCAGTACTTC. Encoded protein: CASSMGTSGNYEQYF. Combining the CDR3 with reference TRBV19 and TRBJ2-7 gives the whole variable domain DGGITQSPKYLFRKEGQNVTLSCEQNLNHDAMYWYRQDPGQGLRLIYYSQIVNDFQKGDIAEGYSVSREKKESFPLTVTSAQKNPTAFYLCASSMGTSGNYEQYFGPGTRLTVT.

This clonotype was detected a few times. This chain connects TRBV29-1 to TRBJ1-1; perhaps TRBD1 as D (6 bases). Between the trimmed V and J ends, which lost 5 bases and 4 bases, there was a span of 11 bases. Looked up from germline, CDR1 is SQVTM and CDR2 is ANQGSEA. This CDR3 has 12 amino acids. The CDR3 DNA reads TGCAGCGTTACAGGGATGGCCACTGAAGCTTTCTTT. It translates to CSVTGMATEAFF.

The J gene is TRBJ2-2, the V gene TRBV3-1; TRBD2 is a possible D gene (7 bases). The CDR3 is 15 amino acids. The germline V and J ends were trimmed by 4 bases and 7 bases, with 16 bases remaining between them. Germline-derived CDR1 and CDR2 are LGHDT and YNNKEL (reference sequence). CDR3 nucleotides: TGTGCCAGCAGCCTCCTAGGGGGGGCCGACGGGGAGCTGTTTTTT. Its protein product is CASSLLGGADGELFF. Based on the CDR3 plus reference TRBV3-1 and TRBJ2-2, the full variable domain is DTAVSQTPKYLVTQMGNDKSIKCEQNLGHDTMYWYKQDSKKFLKIMFSYNNKELIINETVPNRFSPKSPDKAHLNLHINSLELGDSAVYFCASSLLGGADGELFFGEGSRLTVL.

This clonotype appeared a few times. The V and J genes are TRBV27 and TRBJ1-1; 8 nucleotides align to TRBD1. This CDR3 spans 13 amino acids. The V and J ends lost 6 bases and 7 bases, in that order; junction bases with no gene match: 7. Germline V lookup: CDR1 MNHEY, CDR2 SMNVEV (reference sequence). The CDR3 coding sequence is TGTGCCAGCAGAGGACAGGGAATGAATGAAGCTTTCTTT. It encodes CASRGQGMNEAFF.

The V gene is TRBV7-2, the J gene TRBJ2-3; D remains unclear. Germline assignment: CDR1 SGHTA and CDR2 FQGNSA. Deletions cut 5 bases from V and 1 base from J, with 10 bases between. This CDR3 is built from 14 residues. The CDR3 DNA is TGTGCCAGCAGCCCCGGCTTTGGCACAGATACGCAGTATTTT. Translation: CASSPGFGTDTQYF.

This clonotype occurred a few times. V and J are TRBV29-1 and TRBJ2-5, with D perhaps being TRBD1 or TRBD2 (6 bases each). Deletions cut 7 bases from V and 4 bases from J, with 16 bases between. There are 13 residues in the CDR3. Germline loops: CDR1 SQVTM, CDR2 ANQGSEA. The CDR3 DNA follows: TGCAGCGCGGGGGCCGTCAGCCTAGAGACCCAGTACTTC. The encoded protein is CSAGAVSLETQYF. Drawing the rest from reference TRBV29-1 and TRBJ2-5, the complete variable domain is SAVISQKPSRDICQRGTSLTIQCQVDSQVTMMFWYRQQPGQSLTLIATANQGSEATYESGFVIDKFPISRPNLTFSTLTVSNMSPEDSSIYLCSAGAVSLETQYFGPGTRLLVL.

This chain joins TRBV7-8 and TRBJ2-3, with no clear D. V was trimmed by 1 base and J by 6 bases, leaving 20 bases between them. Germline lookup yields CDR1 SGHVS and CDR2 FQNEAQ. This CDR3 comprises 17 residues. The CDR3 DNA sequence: TGTGCCAGCAGCTTAGTGGGCACAGCCCCGACGATCGATACGCAGTATTTT. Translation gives CASSLVGTAPTIDTQYF.

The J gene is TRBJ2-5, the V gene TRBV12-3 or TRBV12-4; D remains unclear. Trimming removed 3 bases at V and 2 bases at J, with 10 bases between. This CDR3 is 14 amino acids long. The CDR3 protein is CASSFSWQQETQYF. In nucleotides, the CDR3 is TGTGCCAGCAGTTTTTCTTGGCAACAAGAGACCCAGTACTTC.

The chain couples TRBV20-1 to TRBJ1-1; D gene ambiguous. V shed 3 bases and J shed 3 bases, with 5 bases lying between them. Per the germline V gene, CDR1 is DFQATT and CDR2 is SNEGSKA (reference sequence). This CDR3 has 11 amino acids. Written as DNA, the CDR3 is TGCAGTGCTAGTTCGTACACTGAAGCTTTCTTT. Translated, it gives CSASSYTEAFF.

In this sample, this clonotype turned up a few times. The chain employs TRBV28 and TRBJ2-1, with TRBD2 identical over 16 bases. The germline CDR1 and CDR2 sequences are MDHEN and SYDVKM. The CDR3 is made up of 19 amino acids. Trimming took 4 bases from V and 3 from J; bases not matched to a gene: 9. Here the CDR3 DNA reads TGTGCCAGCAGTTCCCCAGGGACTAGCGGGAGGGCCAACTACAATGAGCAGTTCTTC. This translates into CASSSPGTSGRANYNEQFF.

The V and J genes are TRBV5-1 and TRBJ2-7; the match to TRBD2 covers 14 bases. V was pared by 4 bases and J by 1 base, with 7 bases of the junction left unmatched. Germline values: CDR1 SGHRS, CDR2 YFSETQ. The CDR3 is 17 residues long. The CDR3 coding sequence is TGCGCCAGCAGCCCGGGGACTAGCGGGGGTCTATCCTACGAGCAGTACTTC. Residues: CASSPGTSGGLSYEQYF.

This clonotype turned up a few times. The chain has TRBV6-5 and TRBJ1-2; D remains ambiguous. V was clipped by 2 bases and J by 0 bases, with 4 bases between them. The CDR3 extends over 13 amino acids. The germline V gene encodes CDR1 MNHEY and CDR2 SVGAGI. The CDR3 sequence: CASSYMANYGYTF. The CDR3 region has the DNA TGTGCCAGCAGTTACATGGCTAACTATGGCTACACCTTC.

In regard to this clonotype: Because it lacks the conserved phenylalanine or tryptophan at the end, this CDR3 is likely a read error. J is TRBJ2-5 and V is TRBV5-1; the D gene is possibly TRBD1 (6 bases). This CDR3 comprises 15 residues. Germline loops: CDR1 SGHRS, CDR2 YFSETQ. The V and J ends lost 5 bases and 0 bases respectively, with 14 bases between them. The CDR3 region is CASSPGQGYQETQYL. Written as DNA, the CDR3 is TGCGCCAGCAGTCCGGGGCAGGGGTACCAAGAGACCCAGTACCTC.

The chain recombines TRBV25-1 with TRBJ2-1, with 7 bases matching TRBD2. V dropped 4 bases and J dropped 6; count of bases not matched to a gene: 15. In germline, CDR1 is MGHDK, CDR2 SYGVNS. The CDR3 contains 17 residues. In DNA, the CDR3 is TGTGCCAGCAGTGTCTCCGACCTAGCGGAGAGGGCCAATGAGCAGTTCTTC. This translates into CASSVSDLAERANEQFF. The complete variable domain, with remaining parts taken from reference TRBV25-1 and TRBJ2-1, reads EADIYQTPRYLVIGTGKKITLECSQTMGHDKMYWYQQDPGMELHLIHYSYGVNSTEKGDLSSESTVSRIRTEHFPLTLESARPSHTSQYLCASSVSDLAERANEQFFGPGTRLTVL.

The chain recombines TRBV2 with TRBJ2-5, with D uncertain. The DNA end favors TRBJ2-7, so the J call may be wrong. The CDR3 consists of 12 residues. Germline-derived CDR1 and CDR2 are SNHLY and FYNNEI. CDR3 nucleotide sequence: TGTGCCACCCTATCCCCCACCTACGAGCAGTACTTC. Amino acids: CATLSPTYEQYF.

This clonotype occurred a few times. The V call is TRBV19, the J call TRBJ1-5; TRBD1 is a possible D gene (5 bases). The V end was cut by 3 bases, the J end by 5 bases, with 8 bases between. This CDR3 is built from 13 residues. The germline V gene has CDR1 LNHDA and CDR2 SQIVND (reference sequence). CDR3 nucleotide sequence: TGTGCCAGTAGTATCGAGGGGTATCAGCCCCAGCATTTT. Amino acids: CASSIEGYQPQHF.

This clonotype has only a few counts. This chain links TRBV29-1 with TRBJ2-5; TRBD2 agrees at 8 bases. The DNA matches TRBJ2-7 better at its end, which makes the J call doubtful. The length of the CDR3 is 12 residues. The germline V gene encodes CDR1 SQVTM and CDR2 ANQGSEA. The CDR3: CSVVSGNYEQYF. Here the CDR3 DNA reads TGCAGCGTTGTTAGCGGGAACTACGAGCAGTACTTC.

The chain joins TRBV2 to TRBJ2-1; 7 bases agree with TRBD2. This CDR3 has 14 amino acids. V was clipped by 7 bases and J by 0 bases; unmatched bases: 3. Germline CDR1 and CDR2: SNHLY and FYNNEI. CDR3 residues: CASIGGSSYNEQFF. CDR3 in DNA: TGTGCCAGCATCGGCGGGAGCTCCTACAATGAGCAGTTCTTC.

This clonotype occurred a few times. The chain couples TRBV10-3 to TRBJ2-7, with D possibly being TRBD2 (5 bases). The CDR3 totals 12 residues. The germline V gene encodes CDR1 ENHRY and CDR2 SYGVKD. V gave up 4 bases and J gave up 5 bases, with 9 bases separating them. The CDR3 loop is CAISGGPNEQYF. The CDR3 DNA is TGTGCCATCAGTGGAGGGCCCAACGAGCAGTACTTC.

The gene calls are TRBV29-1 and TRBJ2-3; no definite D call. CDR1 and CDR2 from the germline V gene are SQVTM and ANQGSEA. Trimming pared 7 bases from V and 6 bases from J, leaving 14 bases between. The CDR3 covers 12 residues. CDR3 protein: CSGAQAADTQYF. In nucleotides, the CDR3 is TGCAGCGGTGCGCAGGCGGCGGATACGCAGTATTTT.

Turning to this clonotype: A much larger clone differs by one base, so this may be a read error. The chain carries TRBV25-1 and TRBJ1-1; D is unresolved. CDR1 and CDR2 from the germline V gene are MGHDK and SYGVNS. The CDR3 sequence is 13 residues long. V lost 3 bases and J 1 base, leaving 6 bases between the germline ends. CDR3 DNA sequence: TGTGCCAGCAGTGACGGGGAGAACACTGAAGCTTTCTTT. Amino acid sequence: CASSDGENTEAFF. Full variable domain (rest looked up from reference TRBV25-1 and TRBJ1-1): EADIYQTPRYLVIGTGKKITLECSQTMGHDKMYWYQQDPGMELHLIHYSYGVNSTEKGDLSSESTVSRIRTEHFPLTLESARPSHTSQYLCASSDGENTEAFFGQGTRLTVV.

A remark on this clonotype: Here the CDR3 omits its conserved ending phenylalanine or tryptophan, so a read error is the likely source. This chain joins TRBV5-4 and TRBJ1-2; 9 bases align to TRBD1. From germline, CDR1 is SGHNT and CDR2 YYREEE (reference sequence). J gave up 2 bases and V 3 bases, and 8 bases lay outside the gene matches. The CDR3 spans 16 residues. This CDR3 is CASSSGTGYLNYGYTL. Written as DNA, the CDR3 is TGTGCCAGCAGCTCGGGGACAGGGTATTTGAACTATGGCTACACCCTC.

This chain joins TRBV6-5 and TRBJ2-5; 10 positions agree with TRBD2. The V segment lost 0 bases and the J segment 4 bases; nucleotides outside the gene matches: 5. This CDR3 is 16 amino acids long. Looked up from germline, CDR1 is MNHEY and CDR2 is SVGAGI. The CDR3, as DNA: TGTGCCAGCAGTTACTCGGCCAGCGGGAGGGGAGAGACCCAGTACTTC. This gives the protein CASSYSASGRGETQYF.

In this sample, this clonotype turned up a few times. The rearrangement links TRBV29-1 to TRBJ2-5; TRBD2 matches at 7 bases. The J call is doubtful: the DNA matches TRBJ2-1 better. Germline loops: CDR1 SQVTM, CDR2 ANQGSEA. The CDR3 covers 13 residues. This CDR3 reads CSVGAGDRNEQFF. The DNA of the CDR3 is TGCAGCGTTGGGGCGGGAGACCGAAATGAGCAGTTCTTC.

This CDR3 is CASSQTGRQGAKETQYF. For the CDR3, the DNA is TGTGCCAGCAGCCAAACCGGGCGACAGGGGGCGAAGGAGACCCAGTACTTC. The chain combines TRBV7-9 with TRBJ2-5, with 10 positions matching TRBD1. V was pared by 5 bases and J by 5 bases, with 14 bases of the junction left unmatched. Germline loops: CDR1 SEHNR, CDR2 FQNEAQ (reference sequence). This CDR3 has 17 residues.

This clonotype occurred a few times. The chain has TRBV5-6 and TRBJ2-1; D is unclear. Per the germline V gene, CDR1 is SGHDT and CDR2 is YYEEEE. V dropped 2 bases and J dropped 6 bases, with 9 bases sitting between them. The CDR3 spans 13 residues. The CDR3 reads CASSFYIGNEQFF. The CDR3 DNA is TGTGCCAGCAGCTTTTACATCGGCAATGAGCAGTTCTTC. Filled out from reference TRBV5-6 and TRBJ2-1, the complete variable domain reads DAGVTQSPTHLIKTRGQQVTLRCSPKSGHDTVSWYQQALGQGPQFIFQYYEEEERQRGNFPDRFSGHQFPNYSSELNVNALLLGDSALYLCASSFYIGNEQFFGPGTRLTVL.

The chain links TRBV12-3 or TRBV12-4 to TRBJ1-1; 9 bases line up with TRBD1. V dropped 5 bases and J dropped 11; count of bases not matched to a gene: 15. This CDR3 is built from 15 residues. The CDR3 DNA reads TGTGCCAGCAGTCAGCTCCGACAGGGGGGTTTCTCGGCTTTCTTT. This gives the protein CASSQLRQGGFSAFF.

The CDR3 region is CSARASLRAGVGNEQFF. Written as DNA, the CDR3 is TGCAGTGCTAGAGCCTCTTTGAGAGCGGGAGTGGGCAATGAGCAGTTCTTC. This chain links TRBV20-1 with TRBJ2-5; 8 nucleotides align to TRBD2. The tail of the sequence fits TRBJ2-1 better, so the J call may be wrong. The germline CDR1 and CDR2 sequences are DFQATT and SNEGSKA (reference sequence). The CDR3 loop spans 17 amino acids.

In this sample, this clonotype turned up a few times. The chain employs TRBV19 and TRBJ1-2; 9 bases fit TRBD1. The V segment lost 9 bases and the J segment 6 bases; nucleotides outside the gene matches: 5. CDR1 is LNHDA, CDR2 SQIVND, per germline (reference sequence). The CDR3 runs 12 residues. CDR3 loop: CARQGASHGYTF. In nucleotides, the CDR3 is TGTGCCAGACAGGGGGCCAGCCATGGCTACACCTTC.